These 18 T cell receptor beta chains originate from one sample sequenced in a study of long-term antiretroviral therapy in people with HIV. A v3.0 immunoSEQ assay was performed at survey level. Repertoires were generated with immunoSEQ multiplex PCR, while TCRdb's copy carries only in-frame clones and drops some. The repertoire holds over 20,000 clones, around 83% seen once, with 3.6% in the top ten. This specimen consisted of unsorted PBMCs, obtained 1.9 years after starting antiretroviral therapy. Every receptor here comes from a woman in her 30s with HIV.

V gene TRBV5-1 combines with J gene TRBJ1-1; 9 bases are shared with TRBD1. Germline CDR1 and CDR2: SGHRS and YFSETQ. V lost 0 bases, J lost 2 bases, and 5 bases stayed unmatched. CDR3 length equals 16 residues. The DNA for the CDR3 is TGCGCCAGCAGCTTGGGGAGGACAGGGGTAAACACTGAAGCTTTCTTT. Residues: CASSLGRTGVNTEAFF.

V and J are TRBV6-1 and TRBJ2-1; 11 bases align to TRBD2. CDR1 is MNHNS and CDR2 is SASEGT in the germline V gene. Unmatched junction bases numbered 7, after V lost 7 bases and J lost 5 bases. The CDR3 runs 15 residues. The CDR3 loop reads CASTILLAGDNEQFF. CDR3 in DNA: TGTGCCAGCACTATTCTACTAGCGGGGGACAATGAGCAGTTCTTC.

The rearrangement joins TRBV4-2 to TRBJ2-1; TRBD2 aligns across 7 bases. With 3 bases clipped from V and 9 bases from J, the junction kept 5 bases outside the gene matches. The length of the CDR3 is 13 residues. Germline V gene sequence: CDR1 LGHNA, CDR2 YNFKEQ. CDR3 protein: CASSQEGEGEQFF. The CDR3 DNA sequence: TGTGCCAGCAGCCAGGAAGGGGAGGGTGAGCAGTTCTTC.

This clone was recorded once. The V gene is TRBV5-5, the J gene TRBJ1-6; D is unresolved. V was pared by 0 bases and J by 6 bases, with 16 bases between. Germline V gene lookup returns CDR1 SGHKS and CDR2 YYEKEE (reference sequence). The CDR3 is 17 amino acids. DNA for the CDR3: TGTGCCAGCAGCTTGGTAGGACCACCAGCGATTAATTCACCCCTCCACTTT. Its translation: CASSLVGPPAINSPLHF.

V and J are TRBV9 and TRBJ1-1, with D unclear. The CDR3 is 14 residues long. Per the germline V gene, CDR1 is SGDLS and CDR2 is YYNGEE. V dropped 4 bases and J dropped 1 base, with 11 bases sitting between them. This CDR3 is CASSPPEGNTEAFF. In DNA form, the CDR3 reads TGTGCCAGCAGCCCACCGGAGGGGAACACTGAAGCTTTCTTT.

CDR3 coding DNA: TGTGCCAGCAGTCCGGGCAGGGCGGCCGAGCAGTACGTC. This gives the protein CASSPGRAAEQYV. The genes are TRBV6-1 and TRBJ2-7, with D possibly being TRBD1 (5 bases). This CDR3 has 13 residues. V was trimmed by 5 bases and J by 6 bases, leaving 14 bases between them. The germline V gene encodes CDR1 MNHNS and CDR2 SASEGT.

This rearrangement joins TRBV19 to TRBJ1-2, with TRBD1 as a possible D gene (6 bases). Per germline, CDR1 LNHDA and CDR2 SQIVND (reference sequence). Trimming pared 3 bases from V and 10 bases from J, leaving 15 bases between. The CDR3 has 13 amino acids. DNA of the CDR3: TGTGCCAGTAGTATTAAGACAGGTAAGGACTACACCTTC. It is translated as CASSIKTGKDYTF.

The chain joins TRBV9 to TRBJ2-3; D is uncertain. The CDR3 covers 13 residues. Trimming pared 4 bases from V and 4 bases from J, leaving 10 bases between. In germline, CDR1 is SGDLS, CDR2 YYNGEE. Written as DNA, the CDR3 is TGTGCCAGCAGCCCCCAAACAGCAGATACGCAGTATTTT. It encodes CASSPQTADTQYF.

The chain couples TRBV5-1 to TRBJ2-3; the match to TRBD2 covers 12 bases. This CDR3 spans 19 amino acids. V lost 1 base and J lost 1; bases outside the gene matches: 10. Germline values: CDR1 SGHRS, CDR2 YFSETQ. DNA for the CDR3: TGCGCCAGCAGCTTGTCGTCTCTAGCGGGGGGGCGCCGCACAGATACGCAGTATTTT. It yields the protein CASSLSSLAGGRRTDTQYF. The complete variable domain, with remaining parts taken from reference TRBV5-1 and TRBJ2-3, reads KAGVTQTPRYLIKTRGQQVTLSCSPISGHRSVSWYQQTPGQGLQFLFEYFSETQRNKGNFPGRFSGRQFSNSRSEMNVSTLELGDSALYLCASSLSSLAGGRRTDTQYFGPGTRLTVL.

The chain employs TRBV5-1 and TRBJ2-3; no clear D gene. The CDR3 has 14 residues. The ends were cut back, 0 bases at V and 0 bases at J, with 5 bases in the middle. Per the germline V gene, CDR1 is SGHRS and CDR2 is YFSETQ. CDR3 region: CASSLGQSTDTQYF. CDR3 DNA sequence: TGCGCCAGCAGCTTGGGGCAGAGCACAGATACGCAGTATTTT.

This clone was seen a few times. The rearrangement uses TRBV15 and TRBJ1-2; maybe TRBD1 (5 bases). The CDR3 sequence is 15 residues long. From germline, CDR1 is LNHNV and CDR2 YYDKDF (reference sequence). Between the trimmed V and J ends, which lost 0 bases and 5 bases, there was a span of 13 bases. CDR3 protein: CATSRDSQGSYGYTF. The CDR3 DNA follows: TGTGCCACCAGCAGAGATAGCCAGGGATCATATGGCTACACCTTC.

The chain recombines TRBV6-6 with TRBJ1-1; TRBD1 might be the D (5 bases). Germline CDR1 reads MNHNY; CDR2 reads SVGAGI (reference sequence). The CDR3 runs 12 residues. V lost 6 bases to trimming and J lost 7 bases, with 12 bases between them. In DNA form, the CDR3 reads TGTGCCAGCAGACGGGACCTAGGTGAAGCTTTCTTT. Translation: CASRRDLGEAFF.

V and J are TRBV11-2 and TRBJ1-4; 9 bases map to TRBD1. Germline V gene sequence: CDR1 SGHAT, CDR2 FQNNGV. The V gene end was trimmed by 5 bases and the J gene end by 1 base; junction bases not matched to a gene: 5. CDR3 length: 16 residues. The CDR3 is CASSLQGAGTNEKLFF. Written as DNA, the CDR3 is TGTGCCAGCAGCCTACAGGGGGCGGGAACTAATGAAAAACTGTTTTTT.

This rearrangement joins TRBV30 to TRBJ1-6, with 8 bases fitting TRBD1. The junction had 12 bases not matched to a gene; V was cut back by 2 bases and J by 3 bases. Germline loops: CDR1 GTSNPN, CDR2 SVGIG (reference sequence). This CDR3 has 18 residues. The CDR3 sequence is CAWSYPRDRKNYNSPLHF. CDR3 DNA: TGTGCCTGGAGTTATCCCCGGGACAGGAAAAACTATAATTCACCCCTCCACTTT.

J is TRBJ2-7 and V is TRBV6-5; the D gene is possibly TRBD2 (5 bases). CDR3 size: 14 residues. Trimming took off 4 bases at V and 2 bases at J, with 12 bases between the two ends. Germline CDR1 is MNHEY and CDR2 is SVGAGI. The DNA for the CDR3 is TGTGCCAGCAGTTGGGAACGGGGAACCTACGAGCAGTACTTC. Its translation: CASSWERGTYEQYF.

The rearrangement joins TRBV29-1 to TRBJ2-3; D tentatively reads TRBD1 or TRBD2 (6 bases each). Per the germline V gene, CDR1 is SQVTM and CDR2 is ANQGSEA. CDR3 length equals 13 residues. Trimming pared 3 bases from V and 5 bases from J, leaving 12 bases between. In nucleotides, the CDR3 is TGCAGCGTTGATTTAGGAGGGGGAGATACGCAGTATTTT. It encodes CSVDLGGGDTQYF.

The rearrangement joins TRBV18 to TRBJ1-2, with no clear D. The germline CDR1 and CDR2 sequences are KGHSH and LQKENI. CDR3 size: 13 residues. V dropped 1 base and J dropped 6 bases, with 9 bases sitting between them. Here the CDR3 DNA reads TGTGCCAGCTCACCACAGGTGAGAGATGGCTACACCTTC. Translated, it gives CASSPQVRDGYTF. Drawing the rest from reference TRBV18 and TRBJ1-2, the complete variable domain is NAGVMQNPRHLVRRRGQEARLRCSPMKGHSHVYWYRQLPEEGLKFMVYLQKENIIDESGMPKERFSAEFPKEGPSILRIQQVVRGDSAAYFCASSPQVRDGYTFGSGTRLTVV.

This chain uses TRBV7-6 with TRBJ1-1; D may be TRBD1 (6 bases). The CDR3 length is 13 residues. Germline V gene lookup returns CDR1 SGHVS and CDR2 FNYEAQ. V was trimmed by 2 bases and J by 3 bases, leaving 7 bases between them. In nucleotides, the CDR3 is TGTGCCAGCAGCTTACAGGGGTACACTGAAGCTTTCTTT. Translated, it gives CASSLQGYTEAFF.